The 29 T cell receptor beta chains listed next were all sequenced from one sample in a study of T cell changes during pregnancy in multiple sclerosis. Sequenced by immunoSEQ multiplex PCR; TCRdb stores in-frame clones only, minus some. The sample has roughly 59,000 clones; under 95% are singletons. The sequences come from CD8+ T cells from peripheral blood mononuclear cells, collected in the second trimester of pregnancy. The receptors shown here come from a female donor with multiple sclerosis, enrolled in a pregnancy study.

V and J are TRBV29-1 and TRBJ1-2, with D tentatively TRBD1 (6 bases). V was shortened by 7 bases and J by 7 bases, with 16 bases between the two germline ends. This CDR3 has 12 residues. From germline, CDR1 is SQVTM and CDR2 ANQGSEA. DNA of the CDR3: TGCAGCGCCGTTGAGGGGGTGGGTGGCTACACCTTC. As protein: CSAVEGVGGYTF.

The rearrangement joins TRBV7-9 to TRBJ1-5; no reliable D call. This CDR3 contains 13 residues. In germline, CDR1 is SEHNR, CDR2 FQNEAQ (reference sequence). Trimming shortened V by 1 base and J by 4 bases, and 5 bases separated the two germline ends. CDR3 in amino acids: CASSLGRNQPQHF. CDR3 nucleotides: TGTGCCAGCAGCTTAGGCAGAAATCAGCCCCAGCATTTT.

The rearrangement joins TRBV5-1 to TRBJ2-7; 12 bases are a match to TRBD2. Germline loops: CDR1 SGHRS, CDR2 YFSETQ. V shed 6 bases and J 3 bases; nucleotides not matched to a gene: 7. The CDR3 has 15 amino acids. The CDR3 nucleotides read TGCGCCAGCAACCCGCTAGCGGGAGGGCTCTACGAGCAGTACTTC. The encoded protein is CASNPLAGGLYEQYF.

V and J are TRBV27 and TRBJ2-3; D is possibly TRBD1 (5 bases). Looked up from germline, CDR1 is MNHEY and CDR2 is SMNVEV (reference sequence). The CDR3 sequence is 14 residues long. The V and J ends lost 5 bases and 3 bases respectively, with 12 bases between them. The DNA for the CDR3 is TGTGCCAGCAGTCTTAGGGGCTGGACAGATACGCAGTATTTT. Translation: CASSLRGWTDTQYF.

The CDR3 loop reads CASSLAWQGGYNEQFF. The CDR3 DNA reads TGTGCCAGCAGCTTAGCGTGGCAGGGGGGATACAATGAGCAGTTCTTC. This sequence joins TRBV7-6 and TRBJ2-1, with D perhaps TRBD1 (7 bases). The V gene's germline CDR1 is SGHVS and CDR2 FNYEAQ. The CDR3 length is 16 residues. V lost 0 bases, J lost 4 bases, and 13 bases lay in between.

The chain is built from TRBV25-1 and TRBJ2-5; 9 bases match TRBD1. Germline CDR1 is MGHDK and CDR2 is SYGVNS. This CDR3 contains 16 residues. After removal of 1 base from V and 0 bases from J, the junction contained 3 bases not matched to a gene. CDR3: CASSEWGTGYQETQYF. Written as DNA, the CDR3 is TGTGCCAGCAGTGAATGGGGGACAGGGTACCAAGAGACCCAGTACTTC.

The chain has TRBV6-6 and TRBJ2-7; 8 bases agree with TRBD2. CDR1 and CDR2 from the germline V gene are MNHNY and SVGAGI (reference sequence). The V segment lost 0 bases and the J segment 0 bases; nucleotides outside the gene matches: 4. This CDR3 contains 16 residues. CDR3 bases: TGTGCCAGCAGTTACTCGATAAGCGGGAGCTCCTACGAGCAGTACTTC. It is translated as CASSYSISGSSYEQYF.

The rearrangement uses TRBV18 and TRBJ2-7; 11 bases line up with TRBD2. Germline V gives CDR1 KGHSH, CDR2 LQKENI. CDR3 length equals 16 residues. J was trimmed by 2 bases and V by 1 base; bases with no gene match: 4. CDR3 residues: CASSPLLAGAAYEQYF. Here the CDR3 DNA reads TGTGCCAGCTCACCACTACTAGCGGGAGCGGCCTACGAGCAGTACTTC. The full variable domain, in which reference TRBV18 and TRBJ2-7 provide the parts outside the CDR3, is NAGVMQNPRHLVRRRGQEARLRCSPMKGHSHVYWYRQLPEEGLKFMVYLQKENIIDESGMPKERFSAEFPKEGPSILRIQQVVRGDSAAYFCASSPLLAGAAYEQYFGPGTRLTVT.

The chain employs TRBV5-6 and TRBJ2-5; D not resolved. The CDR3 covers 15 residues. Per the germline V gene, CDR1 is SGHDT and CDR2 is YYEEEE. Trimming took off 0 bases at V and 5 bases at J, with 14 bases between the two ends. The CDR3 spells CASSLAEAAWETQYF. CDR3 bases: TGTGCCAGCAGCTTGGCCGAGGCGGCATGGGAGACCCAGTACTTC.

The chain couples TRBV7-8 to TRBJ1-2, with 8 bases fitting TRBD1. From germline, CDR1 is SGHVS and CDR2 FQNEAQ. V was clipped by 2 bases and J by 4 bases; unmatched bases: 6. The CDR3 has 15 residues. The CDR3 loop is CASSLQGASLYGYTF. Written as DNA, the CDR3 is TGTGCCAGCAGCTTACAGGGGGCATCCCTCTATGGCTACACCTTC.

The V and J genes are TRBV30 and TRBJ2-3, with D hard to call. The CDR3 length is 12 residues. Germline V gene lookup returns CDR1 GTSNPN and CDR2 SVGIG (reference sequence). V was shortened by 6 bases and J by 4 bases, with 11 bases between the two germline ends. This chain's CDR3 is CACQTTADTQYF. The CDR3 nucleotides are TGTGCCTGCCAAACTACGGCAGATACGCAGTATTTT.

The V and J genes are TRBV11-3 and TRBJ2-1; D gene unclear. CDR3 length: 13 amino acids. Germline lookup yields CDR1 SGHNT and CDR2 YENEEA. V lost 5 bases, J lost 5 bases, and 10 bases lay in between. CDR3 region: CASSPLLDNEQFF. CDR3 nucleotides: TGTGCCAGCAGCCCCTTACTTGACAATGAGCAGTTCTTC.

The chain recombines TRBV5-1 with TRBJ2-2; 9 positions match TRBD2. The CDR3 runs to 16 residues. V trimming: 4 bases; J trimming: 6 bases; junction bases outside the gene matches: 10. Germline CDR1 and CDR2: SGHRS and YFSETQ. The CDR3 loop is CASSPNSGRSAGELFF. CDR3 nucleotides: TGCGCCAGCAGCCCGAATAGCGGGAGAAGTGCCGGGGAGCTGTTTTTT.

The chain combines TRBV5-6 with TRBJ1-2; tentative D call: TRBD1 (5 bases). From germline, CDR1 is SGHDT and CDR2 YYEEEE. CDR3 length: 13 residues. Trimming stripped 0 bases from V and 13 bases from J, with 16 bases between. In DNA form, the CDR3 reads TGTGCCAGCAGCTTGGACGGGGGTCTTCCTCTCACCTTC. This gives the protein CASSLDGGLPLTF.

This clone showed up just once. This chain links TRBV6-6 with TRBJ1-4; D remains ambiguous. The CDR3 runs 16 residues. Germline values: CDR1 MNHNY, CDR2 SVGAGI (reference sequence). V gave up 6 bases and J gave up 0 bases, with 14 bases separating them. The DNA of the CDR3 is TGTGCCAGCAGCCTGAGCGGGGATGCAACTAATGAAAAACTGTTTTTT. It yields the protein CASSLSGDATNEKLFF.

There are a few counts of this clone. The V and J genes are TRBV19 and TRBJ1-1; 11 bases map to TRBD1. The junction had 6 bases not matched to a gene; V was cut back by 8 bases and J by 4 bases. CDR1 and CDR2 from the germline V gene are LNHDA and SQIVND (reference sequence). The length of the CDR3 is 14 residues. The CDR3 DNA is TGTGCCAGTGAAGCGGGGACAGGGGGCACTGAAGCTTTCTTT. Residues: CASEAGTGGTEAFF.

J is TRBJ1-4 and V is TRBV6-5; 9 bases fit TRBD1. Unmatched junction bases numbered 5, after V lost 6 bases and J lost 6 bases. The CDR3 contains 14 residues. Per the germline V gene, CDR1 is MNHEY and CDR2 is SVGAGI. Written as DNA, the CDR3 is TGTGCCAGCAGCACGGACAGGGGAGATGAAAAACTGTTTTTT. Protein: CASSTDRGDEKLFF.

The rearrangement uses TRBV2 and TRBJ2-7; 8 bases map to TRBD2. The CDR3 contains 15 residues. Germline V gene lookup returns CDR1 SNHLY and CDR2 FYNNEI. J was trimmed by 0 bases and V by 6 bases; bases with no gene match: 7. Here the CDR3 reads CASRASGSSSYEQYF. DNA for the CDR3: TGTGCCAGCAGGGCTAGCGGGTCGAGCTCCTACGAGCAGTACTTC.

The chain uses TRBV9 and TRBJ2-3, with 7 positions matching TRBD2. The V and J ends lost 3 bases and 0 bases, in that order; junction bases with no gene match: 7. CDR3 length: 16 amino acids. CDR1 and CDR2 (germline): SGDLS, YYNGEE. The CDR3 is CASSARAGDSTDTQYF. DNA for the CDR3: TGTGCCAGCAGCGCCAGGGCGGGGGATAGCACAGATACGCAGTATTTT.

V is TRBV7-9 and J is TRBJ1-5, with D unresolved. CDR3 length: 15 residues. The germline V gene has CDR1 SEHNR and CDR2 FQNEAQ (reference sequence). The V end was cut by 5 bases, the J end by 0 bases, with 11 bases between. In DNA, the CDR3 is TGTGCCAGCAGCAATGCAGGTGCTAGCAATCAGCCCCAGCATTTT. This translates into CASSNAGASNQPQHF.

The V and J genes are TRBV7-7 and TRBJ2-1, with D perhaps TRBD1 (6 bases). Germline V gives CDR1 SSHAT, CDR2 FNYEAQ (reference sequence). The ends were cut back, 5 bases at V and 4 bases at J, with 15 bases in the middle. The length of the CDR3 is 15 residues. CDR3 loop: CASSVDSSLYNEQFF. The CDR3 DNA follows: TGTGCCAGCAGCGTGGACAGTTCGCTTTACAATGAGCAGTTCTTC. The full variable domain, completed using reference TRBV7-7 and TRBJ2-1, is GAGVSQSPRYKVTKRGQDVTLRCDPISSHATLYWYQQALGQGPEFLTYFNYEAQPDKSGLPSDRFSAERPEGSISTLTIQRTEQRDSAMYRCASSVDSSLYNEQFFGPGTRLTVL.

V usage is TRBV9 and J usage is TRBJ1-1, with D hard to call. This CDR3 region has 15 residues. Germline V gene data show CDR1 as SGDLS and CDR2 as YYNGEE. Trimming removed 0 bases at V and 0 bases at J, with 9 bases between. The CDR3, as DNA: TGTGCCAGCAGCGTAGGTGTCACACTGAACACTGAAGCTTTCTTT. Translation gives CASSVGVTLNTEAFF.

The chain links TRBV27 to TRBJ1-2; D may be TRBD1 (5 bases). The CDR3 totals 15 residues. The germline CDR1 and CDR2 sequences are MNHEY and SMNVEV (reference sequence). Trimming removed 0 bases from V and 5 bases from J, with 13 bases in between. Here the CDR3 reads CASSLSRLGVYGYTF. CDR3 DNA sequence: TGTGCCAGCAGTTTATCGAGACTAGGGGTGTATGGCTACACCTTC.

This chain joins TRBV27 and TRBJ2-2; 12 bases map to TRBD2. Germline loops: CDR1 MNHEY, CDR2 SMNVEV (reference sequence). V gave up 6 bases and J gave up 6 bases; unmatched junction bases: 14. This CDR3 comprises 18 residues. The CDR3 here is CASRDSSGRAFPAGELFF. The CDR3 coding sequence is TGTGCCAGCAGGGATTCTAGCGGGAGGGCCTTTCCGGCCGGGGAGCTGTTTTTT.

The chain carries TRBV15 and TRBJ1-3, with unresolved D. In germline, CDR1 is LNHNV, CDR2 YYDKDF (reference sequence). Trimming stripped 3 bases from V and 0 bases from J, with 12 bases between. There are 16 residues in the CDR3. CDR3 amino acids: CATSRERGSSGNTIYF. CDR3 bases: TGTGCCACCAGCAGGGAAAGAGGTTCCTCTGGAAACACCATATATTTT.

This clone turned up a few times. The rearrangement uses TRBV4-1 and TRBJ2-1; 10 nucleotides align to TRBD2. The trim removed 6 bases at V and 6 bases at J, leaving 14 bases unmatched. There are 17 residues in the CDR3. CDR1 MGHRA and CDR2 YSYEKL come from the germline V gene. The CDR3 here is CASRTKFTSGTGNEQFF. CDR3 nucleotide sequence: TGCGCCAGCAGGACGAAATTTACTAGCGGGACTGGCAATGAGCAGTTCTTC.

The chain links TRBV13 to TRBJ1-1; 10 bases are shared with TRBD1. Germline V gene data show CDR1 as PRHDT and CDR2 as FYEKMQ (reference sequence). V dropped 7 bases and J dropped 3; count of bases not matched to a gene: 5. The CDR3 has 14 residues. The DNA of the CDR3 is TGTGCCAGCACCGAGGGGACAGGGGACACTGAAGCTTTCTTT. Its protein is CASTEGTGDTEAFF.

The chain recombines TRBV4-3 with TRBJ2-1; the match to TRBD1 covers 10 bases. CDR3 length equals 17 residues. The V segment lost 0 bases and the J segment 2 bases; nucleotides outside the gene matches: 4. Germline V gives CDR1 LGHNA, CDR2 YSLEER. The CDR3 loop reads CASSQDYGQGAYNEQFF. The DNA for the CDR3 is TGCGCCAGCAGCCAAGACTACGGACAGGGGGCCTACAATGAGCAGTTCTTC.

The chain joins TRBV5-6 to TRBJ2-1, with TRBD2 matching over 12 bases. Trimming at V came to 4 bases and at J to 4 bases, leaving 3 bases not matched to a gene. The CDR3 has 15 amino acids. Germline assignment: CDR1 SGHDT and CDR2 YYEEEE. The DNA for the CDR3 is TGTGCCAGCAGCGGAGGGACTAGCGGGTACAATGAGCAGTTCTTC. As protein: CASSGGTSGYNEQFF.